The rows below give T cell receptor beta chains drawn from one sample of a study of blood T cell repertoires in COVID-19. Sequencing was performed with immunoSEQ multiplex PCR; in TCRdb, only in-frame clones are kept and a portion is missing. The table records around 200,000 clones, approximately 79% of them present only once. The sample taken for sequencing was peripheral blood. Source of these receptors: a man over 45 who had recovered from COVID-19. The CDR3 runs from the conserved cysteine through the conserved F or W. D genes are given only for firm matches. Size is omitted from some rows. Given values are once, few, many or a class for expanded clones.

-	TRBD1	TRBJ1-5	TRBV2	CASSEVRQGGNQPQHF	TGTGCCAGCAGTGAAGTTCGACAGGGCGGCAATCAGCCCCAGCATTTT
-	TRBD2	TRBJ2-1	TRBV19	CASSPDPGLAVEQFF	TGTGCCAGTAGTCCCGACCCGGGACTAGCAGTTGAGCAGTTCTTC
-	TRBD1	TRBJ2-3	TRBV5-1	CASSVEPTGGGTDTQYF	TGCGCCAGCAGCGTAGAACCTACAGGGGGCGGCACAGATACGCAGTATTTT
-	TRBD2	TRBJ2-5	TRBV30	CAWSVNSGRQETQYF	TGTGCCTGGAGTGTGAATAGCGGGAGACAAGAGACCCAGTACTTC
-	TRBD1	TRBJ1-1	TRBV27	CASSSRQGWITEAFF	TGTGCCAGCAGTTCCCGACAGGGTTGGATCACTGAAGCTTTCTTT
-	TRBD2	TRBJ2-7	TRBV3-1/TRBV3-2	CASSPILTSGRCHEQYF	TGTGCCAGCAGCCCAATCCTAACTAGCGGGAGGTGTCACGAGCAGTACTTC
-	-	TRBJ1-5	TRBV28	CASSYPGYHQPQHF	TGTGCCAGCAGTTATCCAGGCTACCATCAGCCCCAGCATTTT
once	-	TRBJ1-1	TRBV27	CASKSLSAEAFF	TGTGCCAGCAAATCTTTAAGCGCTGAAGCTTTCTTT
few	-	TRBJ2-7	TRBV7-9	CASSVEIRDEQYF	TGTGCCAGCAGCGTCGAGATACGGGACGAGCAGTACTTC
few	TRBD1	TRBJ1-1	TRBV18	CASSQIRGRHTNTEAFF	TGTGCCAGCTCCCAAATCAGGGGGCGTCACACGAACACTGAAGCTTTCTTT
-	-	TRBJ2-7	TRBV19	CASRDKLNEQYF	TGTGCCAGTCGGGACAAACTCAACGAGCAGTACTTC
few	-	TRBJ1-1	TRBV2	CASSVFSVGGEAFF	TGTGCCAGCAGTGTGTTTTCGGTGGGGGGTGAAGCTTTCTTT
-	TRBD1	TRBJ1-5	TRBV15	CATSTDRYSNQPQHF	TGTGCCACCAGCACGGACAGGTATAGCAATCAGCCCCAGCATTTT
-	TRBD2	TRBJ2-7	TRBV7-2	CASSLEGREGNEQYF	TGTGCCAGCAGCTTAGAGGGCCGGGAGGGAAACGAGCAGTACTTC
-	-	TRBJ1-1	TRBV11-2	CASSLFEGETEAFF	TGTGCCAGCAGCTTATTTGAGGGCGAAACTGAAGCTTTCTTT
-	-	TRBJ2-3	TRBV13	CASLRVAVPDTQYF	TGTGCCAGCTTGCGGGTTGCCGTGCCCGATACGCAGTATTTT
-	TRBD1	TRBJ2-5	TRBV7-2	CASSFDGTGGEETQYF	TGTGCCAGCAGCTTCGACGGGACAGGGGGAGAAGAGACCCAGTACTTC
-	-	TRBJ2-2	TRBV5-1	CASSPYLRIANTGELFF	TGCGCCAGCAGCCCCTACCTCAGGATTGCGAACACCGGGGAGCTGTTTTTT
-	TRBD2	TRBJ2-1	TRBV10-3	CAISESASGSMYNEQFF	TGTGCCATCAGTGAGTCGGCTAGCGGGAGTATGTACAATGAGCAGTTCTTC
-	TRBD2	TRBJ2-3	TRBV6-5	CASSYFGGRAHTQYF	TGTGCCAGCAGTTACTTTGGCGGGAGGGCCCATACGCAGTATTTT
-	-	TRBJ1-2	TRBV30	CAYLRSDYGYTF	TGTGCCTACCTCCGTAGTGACTATGGCTACACCTTC
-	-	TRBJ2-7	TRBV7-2	CASSLLVRDEQYF	TGTGCCAGCAGCTTACTAGTGAGGGACGAGCAGTACTTC
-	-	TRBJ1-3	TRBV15	CATSRDLRDSGNTIYF	TGTGCCACCAGCAGAGATTTGCGCGACTCTGGAAACACCATATATTTT
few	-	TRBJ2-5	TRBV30	CAWSATVQETQYF	TGTGCCTGGAGTGCCACAGTTCAAGAGACCCAGTACTTC
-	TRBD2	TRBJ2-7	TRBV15	CATSILGGLAGDEQYF	TGTGCCACCAGCATACTAGGGGGACTAGCGGGAGACGAGCAGTACTTC
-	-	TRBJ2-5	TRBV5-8	CASGRGYNQETQYF	TGTGCCAGCGGGCGGGGCTATAATCAAGAGACCCAGTACTTC
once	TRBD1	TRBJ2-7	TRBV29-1	CSATSRTGNHEQYF	TGCAGCGCTACCTCGAGGACAGGGAATCACGAGCAGTACTTC
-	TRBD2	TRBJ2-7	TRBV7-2	CASSPRSLAGGPEQYF	TGTGCCAGCAGCCCGCGGTCACTAGCGGGAGGACCCGAGCAGTACTTC
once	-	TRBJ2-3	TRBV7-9	CASSSLGVGYTDTQYF	TGTGCCAGCAGCTCATTAGGAGTCGGGTACACAGATACGCAGTATTTT
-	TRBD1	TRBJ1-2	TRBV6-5	CASSLAGQGYGYTF	TGTGCCAGCAGCCTTGCGGGACAGGGCTATGGCTACACCTTC
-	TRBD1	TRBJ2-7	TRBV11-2	CASSPRRRGQMVYEQYF	TGTGCCAGCAGCCCACGCCGTAGGGGACAGATGGTCTACGAGCAGTACTTC
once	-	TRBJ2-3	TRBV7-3	CASSSARLVQTQDTQYF	TGTGCCAGCAGCTCCGCCCGGCTAGTCCAAACACAAGATACGCAGTATTTT
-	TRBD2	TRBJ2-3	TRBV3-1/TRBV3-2	CASSPDPGLAGSGSTDTQYF	TGTGCCAGCAGCCCCGATCCGGGACTAGCGGGATCCGGTAGCACAGATACGCAGTATTTT
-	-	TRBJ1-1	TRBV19	CASSKGRGGNTEAFF	TGTGCCAGTAGTAAGGGCAGGGGTGGGAACACTGAAGCTTTCTTT
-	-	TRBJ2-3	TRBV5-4	CASSSPAGTGTDTQYF	TGTGCCAGCAGCTCTCCGGCGGGAACAGGCACAGATACGCAGTATTTT
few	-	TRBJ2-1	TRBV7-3	CASSLKYSDEQFF	TGTGCCAGCAGCTTAAAGTATAGCGATGAGCAGTTCTTC
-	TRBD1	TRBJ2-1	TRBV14	CASSQATGGAVPYNEQFF	TGTGCCAGCAGCCAAGCTACAGGGGGCGCAGTCCCCTACAATGAGCAGTTCTTC
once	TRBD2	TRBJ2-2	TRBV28	CASMRERTGELFF	TGTGCCAGTATGCGGGAGCGTACCGGGGAGCTGTTTTTT
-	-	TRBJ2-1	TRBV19	CASSGFMDFSYNEQFF	TGTGCCAGTAGTGGGTTTATGGACTTCTCCTACAATGAGCAGTTCTTC
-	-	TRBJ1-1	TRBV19	CASSISRETEAFF	TGTGCCAGTAGTATTTCGAGGGAGACTGAAGCTTTCTTT
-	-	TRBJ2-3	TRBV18	CASTPLTTSTDTQYF	TGTGCCAGCACACCGCTAACGACTAGCACAGATACGCAGTATTTT
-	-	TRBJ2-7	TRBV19	CASSIGGKTYEQYF	TGTGCCAGTAGTATAGGCGGGAAGACCTACGAGCAGTACTTC